This TCR beta chain was identified during a study of T cells after posttransplantation cyclophosphamide. With 1 base clipped from V and 5 bases from J, the junction kept 6 bases outside the gene matches. The CDR3 length is 16 residues. CDR1 SEHNR and CDR2 FQNEAQ come from the germline V gene (reference sequence). Profiling relied on immunoSEQ multiplex PCR, and the TCRdb table lists in-frame clones only, not all of them. The table includes 45,000 to 65,000 clones, 85% to 90% detected once. The chain has TRBV7-9 and TRBJ2-2, with TRBD2 identical over 8 bases. Sample: PBMCs. The clonotype originates from a young man with a blood cancer, CMV-positive, and with a related stem cell donor. CDR3 sequence: CASSLDSGSGTGELFF. In nucleotides, the CDR3 is TGTGCCAGCAGCTTAGACAGCGGGAGCGGTACCGGGGAGCTGTTTTTT.